This TCR beta chain was captured by sequencing in a study of CD8 T cells in Susac syndrome. Multiple sclerosis controls were treatment-naive patients with stable or active relapsing-remitting disease. Per germline, CDR1 LNHDA and CDR2 SQIVND (reference sequence). Trimming took off 2 bases at V and 8 bases at J, with 10 bases between the two ends. This CDR3 comprises 13 residues. RNA, at about 0.45 to 1 ug, was reverse transcribed with random hexamers. Amplification of TCR beta CDR3 across 54 Vbeta and 13 Jbeta was performed with immunoSEQ multiplex PCR. From the immunoSEQ multiplex PCR reads, TCRdb called clonotypes with MiXCR, one entry per CDR3 protein. The sample shows about 300,000 distinct CDR3 sequences, 70% to 90% of them seen only once.

This chain connects TRBV19 to TRBJ2-1; D possibly uses TRBD1 or TRBD2 (7 bases each). The sequence was obtained from a human donor with multiple sclerosis. The sample comprised CD8+ T cells from PBMCs. CDR3 DNA sequence: TGTGCCAGTAGTATACAGGGGGGGCATGAGCAGTTCTTC. Translating it yields CASSIQGGHEQFF.